A single sample gave rise to the 24 T cell receptor beta chains below, sequenced in a study of CD8 T cells in cerebrospinal fluid in Alzheimer's disease. TCRdb reprocessed the 10x single-cell sequencing reads and reports one entry per CDR3 protein, with no DNA. The specimen's table records 1,500 to 2,000 distinct CDR3 sequences. Sequenced sample: cerebrospinal fluid. Receptors originate from a human donor in good health.

By frequency, this clonotype is large. V is TRBV20-1 and J is TRBJ2-2; with no DNA, the TCRdb D assignment of TRBD1 cannot be verified. CDR1 and CDR2 (germline): DFQATT, SNEGSKA (reference sequence). The CDR3 has 16 residues. The CDR3 sequence is CSTPGGTEINTGELFF.

According to its frequency, this clonotype is large (0.1 to 1%). The rearrangement joins TRBV4-3 to TRBJ2-6; TCRdb indicates TRBD1, and absent DNA this call remains unverified. This CDR3 is built from 17 residues. The germline CDR1 and CDR2 sequences are LGHNA and YSLEER. CDR3 loop: CASSQRQGSSGANVLTF.

By frequency, this clonotype registers medium-sized. This chain joins TRBV20-1 and TRBJ2-1; TCRdb gives TRBD2 as the D gene, but with no DNA this cannot be confirmed. The CDR3 sequence is 14 residues long. Germline-derived CDR1 and CDR2 are DFQATT and SNEGSKA (reference sequence). CDR3 amino acids: CSVKPSGGHNEQFF.

This clonotype is labeled medium-sized (0.01 to 0.1%) based on frequency. The rearrangement uses TRBV20-1 and TRBJ1-3. The CDR3 loop spans 16 amino acids. Germline V CDR1 and CDR2: DFQATT, SNEGSKA (reference sequence). The CDR3: CSARRSPGSVGNTIYF.

This clonotype ranks as medium-sized in terms of frequency. The chain uses TRBV9 and TRBJ1-1; TCRdb names TRBD1, which stays unverified in the absence of DNA. Germline lookup yields CDR1 SGDLS and CDR2 YYNGEE. CDR3 size: 12 residues. CDR3: CASSANRETTFF.

Its frequency marks this clonotype as medium-sized. The J gene is TRBJ2-7, the V gene TRBV12-3 or TRBV12-4; TCRdb calls TRBD2, which cannot be checked without DNA. The CDR3 contains 15 residues. The CDR3 spells CASSTRTSGLYEQYF.

Frequency places this clonotype as medium-sized. The chain combines TRBV6-5 with TRBJ1-5. The CDR3 contains 15 residues. Germline V gene data show CDR1 as MNHEY and CDR2 as SVGAGI. The CDR3 region is CASSREGLSNQPQHF.

Measured by frequency, this clonotype is medium-sized. The J gene is TRBJ1-3, the V gene TRBV30. The germline V gene has CDR1 GTSNPN and CDR2 SVGIG (reference sequence). This CDR3 spans 12 amino acids. The CDR3 region is CAWKKGGNTIYF.

Judged by frequency, this clonotype is medium-sized. This chain joins TRBV3-1 and TRBJ1-2; absent DNA, TCRdb's TRBD1 call cannot be checked. The CDR3 runs 15 residues. CDR1 LGHDT and CDR2 YNNKEL come from the germline V gene (reference sequence). CDR3 region: CASSLRTGGAYGYTF.

This clonotype is classed as medium-sized by frequency. The gene calls are TRBV5-4 and TRBJ2-5; without DNA, the TCRdb call of TRBD1 cannot be checked. The CDR3 runs 15 residues. In germline, CDR1 is SGHNT, CDR2 YYREEE (reference sequence). CDR3 sequence: CASSSPTGLTETQYF.

The rearrangement links TRBV11-2 to TRBJ1-2; checking the TCRdb D call of TRBD1 is not possible without DNA. CDR1 is SGHAT, CDR2 FQNNGV, per germline. The CDR3 has 14 amino acids. CDR3 residues: CASSTGSEGYGYTF. The whole variable domain, remainder taken from reference TRBV11-2 and TRBJ1-2, is EAGVAQSPRYKIIEKRQSVAFWCNPISGHATLYWYQQILGQGPKLLIQFQNNGVVDDSQLPKDRFSAERLKGVDSTLKIQPAKLEDSAVYLCASSTGSEGYGYTFGSGTRLTVV.

This clonotype is called large based on its frequency. The chain employs TRBV4-2 and TRBJ1-1; TCRdb lists TRBD1, though no DNA is available to test this call. The germline CDR1 and CDR2 sequences are LGHNA and YNFKEQ. This CDR3 comprises 14 residues. The CDR3 region is CASSPGQVNTEAFF.

J is TRBJ2-6 and V is TRBV6-1; TCRdb gives TRBD1 as the D gene, but with no DNA this cannot be confirmed. The CDR3 sequence is 17 residues long. The germline V gene encodes CDR1 MNHNS and CDR2 SASEGT. CDR3 sequence reads: CASRGTGGFSGANVLTF.

According to its frequency, this clonotype is medium-sized. V usage is TRBV18 and J usage is TRBJ2-3; TCRdb's D call, TRBD1, is unchecked because there is no DNA. CDR1 and CDR2 (germline): KGHSH, LQKENI. CDR3 size: 15 residues. The chain's CDR3 is CASSLKGTDTDTQYF. The full variable domain, with the rest looked up from reference TRBV18 and TRBJ2-3, is NAGVMQNPRHLVRRRGQEARLRCSPMKGHSHVYWYRQLPEEGLKFMVYLQKENIIDESGMPKERFSAEFPKEGPSILRIQQVVRGDSAAYFCASSLKGTDTDTQYFGPGTRLTVL.

Judged by frequency, this clonotype is large (0.1 to 1%). The chain links TRBV20-1 to TRBJ1-1; there is no DNA to check the TCRdb D call of TRBD1. Germline V lookup: CDR1 DFQATT, CDR2 SNEGSKA (reference sequence). The CDR3 sequence is 14 residues long. This CDR3 is CSARDSRRDSEAFF.

This clonotype shows up as large by frequency. J is TRBJ2-2 and V is TRBV7-6; the D gene TCRdb calls, TRBD1, cannot be checked with no DNA. This CDR3 is built from 18 residues. The germline gives CDR1 SGHVS, CDR2 FNYEAQ. The chain's CDR3 is CASSYGQGGILNTGELFF.

This clonotype ranks as medium-sized in terms of frequency. CDR3 region: CASSDPGGGYTATEAFF. The chain joins TRBV10-2 to TRBJ1-1; as DNA is missing, the TRBD1 call by TCRdb cannot be tested. Germline CDR1 reads WSHSY; CDR2 reads SAAADI. The CDR3 is 17 residues long.

Measured by frequency, this clonotype is medium-sized. This sequence joins TRBV3-1 and TRBJ2-3; TCRdb returns TRBD2, unconfirmable since there is no DNA. Germline V gives CDR1 LGHDT, CDR2 YNNKEL (reference sequence). The CDR3 is 19 residues long. CDR3 loop: CASSERLAGGVRRTGTQYF.

This clonotype is classed as medium-sized (0.01 to 0.1%) by frequency. V and J are TRBV20-1 and TRBJ1-1; TCRdb's D call of TRBD1 is untestable without DNA. CDR1 is DFQATT, CDR2 SNEGSKA, per germline (reference sequence). CDR3 length: 11 residues. The CDR3 spells CSASQGSEAFF.

In terms of frequency, this clonotype is medium-sized. The CDR3 sequence is CASSPHPGDSSGNTIYF. The genes are TRBV18 and TRBJ1-3; TCRdb picks TRBD1, but there is no DNA to check that call. The CDR3 sequence is 17 residues long. CDR1 is KGHSH and CDR2 is LQKENI in the germline V gene.

This clonotype shows up as medium-sized by frequency. The chain links TRBV11-2 to TRBJ1-5. The CDR3 has 16 amino acids. From germline, CDR1 is SGHAT and CDR2 FQNNGV. The chain's CDR3 is CASSLRRRYSNQPQHF.

This clonotype ranks as medium-sized in terms of frequency. The chain is built from TRBV21-1 and TRBJ1-4; TCRdb's D gene call, TRBD1, goes unchecked for lack of DNA. TRBV21-1 is a pseudogene. The CDR3 extends over 15 amino acids. CDR3: CASSTRKDGGEKLFF.

In terms of frequency, this clonotype is medium-sized (0.01 to 0.1%). The V call is TRBV20-1, the J call TRBJ1-1; the TCRdb call, TRBD1, lacks DNA for checking. Germline CDR1 and CDR2: DFQATT and SNEGSKA (reference sequence). There are 14 residues in the CDR3. CDR3 amino acids: CSARGGQVNTEAFF.

Its frequency marks this clonotype as large. This chain links TRBV13 with TRBJ1-4; the TRBD1 assignment by TCRdb is unverifiable without DNA. The CDR3 is made up of 15 amino acids. Germline V gives CDR1 PRHDT, CDR2 FYEKMQ (reference sequence). CDR3 in amino acids: CASSARQGRGEKLFF.